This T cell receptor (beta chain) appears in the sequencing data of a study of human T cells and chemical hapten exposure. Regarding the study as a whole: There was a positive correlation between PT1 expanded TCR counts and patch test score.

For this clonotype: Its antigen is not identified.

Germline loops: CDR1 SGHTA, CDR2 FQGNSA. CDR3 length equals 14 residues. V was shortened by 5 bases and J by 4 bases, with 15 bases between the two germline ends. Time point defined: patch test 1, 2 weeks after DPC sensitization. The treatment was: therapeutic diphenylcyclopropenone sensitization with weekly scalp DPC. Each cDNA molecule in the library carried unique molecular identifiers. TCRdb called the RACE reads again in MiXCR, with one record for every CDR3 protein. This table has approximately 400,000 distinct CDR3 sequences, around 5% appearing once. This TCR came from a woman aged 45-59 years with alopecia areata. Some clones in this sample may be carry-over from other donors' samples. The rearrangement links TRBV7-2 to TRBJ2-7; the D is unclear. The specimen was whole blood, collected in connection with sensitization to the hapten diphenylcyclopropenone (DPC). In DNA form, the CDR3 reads TGTGCCAGCAGCCCTGCCGGGCTCTCTTACGAGCAGTACTTC. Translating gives CASSPAGLSYEQYF. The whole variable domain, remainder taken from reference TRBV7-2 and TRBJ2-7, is GAGVSQSPSNKVTEKGKDVELRCDPISGHTALYWYRQSLGQGLEFLIYFQGNSAPDKSGLPSDRFSAERTGGSVSTLTIQRTQQEDSAVYLCASSPAGLSYEQYFGPGTRLTVT.